This T cell receptor (beta chain) was found in a study of cytomegalovirus exposure and HLA in healthy donors. The study's findings and limits: In most subjects, TCR beta sequences reportedly gave accurate predictions of HLA-A and HLA-B alleles.

Researchers ran the PCR with 60 Vbeta and 13 Jbeta primers. Assay used: immunoSEQ multiplex PCR; TCRdb lists only in-frame clones, some missing. Of 70,000 to 95,000 clones listed, approximately 80% are singletons. V was shortened by 2 bases and J by 2 bases, with 6 bases between the two germline ends. From germline, CDR1 is KGHSH and CDR2 LQKENI. The CDR3 has 13 residues. In the case of this clone: What it recognizes is unknown.

The J gene is TRBJ2-5, the V gene TRBV18; a weak D match, TRBD2 (5 bases). The source of this sequence is a man younger than 35 in good health and CMV-seronegative. Specimen: PBMCs. CDR3 DNA: TGTGCCAGCTCACCAGGACTGCAAGAGACCCAGTACTTC. Amino acids: CASSPGLQETQYF.